These 12 T cell receptor beta chains share one sample of origin, sequenced in a study of blood T cell repertoires in COVID-19. Libraries were prepared by immunoSEQ multiplex PCR; TCRdb keeps only in-frame clonotypes and omits some of them. The sample yields 110,000 to 150,000 clones, roughly 90% seen once. The sequenced sample consisted of PBMCs or T cells enriched from blood (not recorded which). Receptor source: a man aged 50 to 60 who had recovered from COVID-19.

V is TRBV5-4 and J is TRBJ1-2; D unresolved. CDR1 SGHNT and CDR2 YYREEE come from the germline V gene (reference sequence). The germline V and J ends were trimmed by 1 base and 4 bases, with 11 bases remaining between them. There are 14 residues in the CDR3. The CDR3 coding sequence is TGTGCCAGCAGCTTGAGTCACACCGTCTATGGCTACACCTTC. Amino acid sequence: CASSLSHTVYGYTF.

The chain uses TRBV19 and TRBJ1-5; tentatively, D is TRBD1 (6 bases). Per the germline V gene, CDR1 is LNHDA and CDR2 is SQIVND (reference sequence). Trimming shortened V by 3 bases and J by 0 bases, and 12 bases separated the two germline ends. This CDR3 is built from 16 residues. CDR3 amino acids: CASSIVRGISNQPQHF. The DNA of the CDR3 is TGTGCCAGTAGTATTGTAAGGGGGATTAGCAATCAGCCCCAGCATTTT.

V usage is TRBV12-3 or TRBV12-4 and J usage is TRBJ1-6; 8 bases are a match to TRBD1. The CDR3 loop spans 13 amino acids. The ends lost 6 bases at V and 10 bases at J; junction bases unmatched: 5. The CDR3 DNA reads TGTGCCAGCAGGGCCAGGGGGCAATCACCCCTCCACTTT. This translates into CASRARGQSPLHF.

The genes are TRBV6-6 and TRBJ2-7; 9 bases match TRBD1. This CDR3 is built from 14 residues. Germline V lookup: CDR1 MNHNY, CDR2 SVGAGI (reference sequence). The junction had 6 bases not matched to a gene; V was cut back by 5 bases and J by 4 bases. The CDR3 bases are TGTGCCAGCAGTACTCGGACAGGGGTTTACGAGCAGTACTTC. Translation: CASSTRTGVYEQYF.

This clone was seen only a few times. The rearrangement links TRBV6-5 to TRBJ2-1; 8 bases align to TRBD2. With 2 bases clipped from V and 9 bases from J, the junction kept 9 bases outside the gene matches. CDR1 is MNHEY, CDR2 SVGAGI, per germline. This CDR3 has 15 residues. The CDR3 DNA reads as TGTGCCAGCAGTTACGTAGCGGGACCCATAGGTGAGCAGTTCTTC. Its translation is CASSYVAGPIGEQFF.

V gene TRBV28 combines with J gene TRBJ1-5; D perhaps matches TRBD1 (6 bases). Per the germline V gene, CDR1 is MDHEN and CDR2 is SYDVKM. Trimming removed 6 bases from V and 0 bases from J, with 9 bases in between. CDR3 length: 14 amino acids. The CDR3 loop reads CASRGAGSNQPQHF. DNA of the CDR3: TGTGCCAGCAGGGGGGCGGGTAGCAATCAGCCCCAGCATTTT.

Comment on this clone: The junction differs from germline at one of its ends, possibly a read error. V is TRBV11-3 and J is TRBJ1-1, with D perhaps matching TRBD1 (6 bases). From germline, CDR1 is SGHNT and CDR2 YENEEA. CDR3 length: 13 amino acids. DNA for the CDR3: TGTGCCAGCAGCCTAGAGGGGGGCACTGAAGCTTTCTTT. Residues: CASSLEGGTEAFF.

DNA for the CDR3: TGTGCCAGCAGTTCGGGGTTATTTCGGAATCAGCCCCAGCATTTT. Its translation: CASSSGLFRNQPQHF. The chain has TRBV6-5 and TRBJ1-5; the D is unclear. V was cut by 4 bases and J by 4 bases, with 14 bases left in between. Germline V lookup: CDR1 MNHEY, CDR2 SVGAGI. This CDR3 spans 15 amino acids.

This chain uses TRBV6-5 with TRBJ2-1; TRBD2 agrees at 8 bases. The CDR3 contains 15 residues. V lost 6 bases and J lost 4; bases outside the gene matches: 8. The germline gives CDR1 MNHEY, CDR2 SVGAGI. Here the CDR3 DNA reads TGTGCCAGCAGAACGATAGCGGGACTTTACAATGAGCAGTTCTTC. This encodes CASRTIAGLYNEQFF.

This chain links TRBV7-3 with TRBJ1-1; D possibly corresponds to TRBD1 (6 bases). This CDR3 has 13 residues. Trimming shortened V by 4 bases and J by 4 bases, and 10 bases separated the two germline ends. The germline CDR1 and CDR2 sequences are SGHTA and FQGTGA. CDR3 DNA sequence: TGTGCCAGCAGCTACGGGGGGGCCACTGAAGCTTTCTTT. Translation gives CASSYGGATEAFF.

This clone has a handful of counts. The chain couples TRBV24-1 to TRBJ1-2; D gene uncertain. CDR3 length: 14 amino acids. Germline assignment: CDR1 KGHDR and CDR2 SFDVKD. V lost 5 bases to trimming and J lost 6 bases, with 15 bases between them. The CDR3 is CATSVGRGYDGYTF. The CDR3 DNA sequence: TGTGCCACCAGTGTTGGAAGAGGGTACGATGGCTACACCTTC.

V usage is TRBV10-3 and J usage is TRBJ1-2, with 10 bases that match TRBD1. The V gene's germline CDR1 is ENHRY and CDR2 SYGVKD. Unmatched junction bases numbered 6, after V lost 0 bases and J lost 8 bases. The CDR3 contains 15 residues. The CDR3 spells CAISESGGDRGGYTF. CDR3 DNA sequence: TGTGCCATCAGTGAGTCGGGCGGGGACAGGGGCGGCTACACCTTC.